The clone carrying this TCR beta chain has a handful of counts. The source of the sample is a study of beta chain features in type 1 diabetes. Study-level information: Healthy donors and patients had similar age, gender and cell yields.

Reverse transcribing all isolated RNA meant expressed TCRB transcripts were sequenced. Here immunoSEQ multiplex PCR was the method, and the copy in TCRdb shows in-frame clones only, minus some. The sample consists of roughly 230,000 clones, over 9.5% of them appearing once. Germline V gene lookup returns CDR1 DFQATT and CDR2 SNEGSKA (reference sequence). CDR3 length: 11 amino acids. V was shortened by 6 bases and J by 7 bases, with 10 bases between the two germline ends. Using CD45RO/CCR7/CD25/CD127/CD95/CD27, CD4+ naive, central memory, regulatory and stem cell-like memory cells were sorted. Sequences were obtained from naive CD4+ T cells from blood. The clonotype comes from a woman between 18 and 29 years old in good health. The V gene is TRBV20-1, the J gene TRBJ2-1, with D perhaps TRBD2 (6 bases). The CDR3 nucleotides read TGCAGTGCCGGCGGAGGGAATGAGCAGTTCTTC. Translated: CSAGGGNEQFF.